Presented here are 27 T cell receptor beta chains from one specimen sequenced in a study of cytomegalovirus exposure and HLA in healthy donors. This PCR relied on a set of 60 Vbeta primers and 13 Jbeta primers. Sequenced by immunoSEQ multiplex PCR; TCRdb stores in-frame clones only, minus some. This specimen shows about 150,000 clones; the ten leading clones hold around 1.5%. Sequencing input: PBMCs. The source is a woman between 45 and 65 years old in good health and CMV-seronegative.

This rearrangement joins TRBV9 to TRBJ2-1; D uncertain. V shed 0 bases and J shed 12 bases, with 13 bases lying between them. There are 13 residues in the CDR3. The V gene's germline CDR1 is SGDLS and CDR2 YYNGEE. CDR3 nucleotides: TGTGCCAGCAGCGTAGATAACAGCAAAGGGCAGTTCTTC. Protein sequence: CASSVDNSKGQFF.

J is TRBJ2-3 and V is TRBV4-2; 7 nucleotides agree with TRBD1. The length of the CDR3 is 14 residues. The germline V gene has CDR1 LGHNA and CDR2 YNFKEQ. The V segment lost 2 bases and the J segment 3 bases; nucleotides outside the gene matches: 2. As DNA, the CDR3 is TGTGCCAGCAGCCAAATACAGGGGACAGATACGCAGTATTTT. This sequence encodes CASSQIQGTDTQYF.

The CDR3 nucleotides are TGTGCCAGCAGAACAGGGGGTCAGCCCCAGCATTTT. Its protein is CASRTGGQPQHF. The chain has TRBV28 and TRBJ1-5, with 8 bases lining up with TRBD1. Germline assignment: CDR1 MDHEN and CDR2 SYDVKM. The CDR3 runs to 12 residues. V lost 6 bases and J lost 6; bases outside the gene matches: 1.

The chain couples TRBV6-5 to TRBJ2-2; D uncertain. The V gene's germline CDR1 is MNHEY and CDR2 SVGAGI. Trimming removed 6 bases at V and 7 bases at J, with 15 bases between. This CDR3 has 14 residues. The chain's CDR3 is CASRLLPTNGELFF. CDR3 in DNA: TGTGCCAGCAGGCTCCTCCCGACAAACGGGGAGCTGTTTTTT.

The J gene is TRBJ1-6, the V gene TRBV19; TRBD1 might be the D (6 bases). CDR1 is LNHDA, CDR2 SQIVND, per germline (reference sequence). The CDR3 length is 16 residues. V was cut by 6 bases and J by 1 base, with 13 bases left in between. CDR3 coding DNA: TGTGCCAGTAGGCTCCAGGACAGATCCTATAATTCACCCCTCCACTTT. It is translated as CASRLQDRSYNSPLHF. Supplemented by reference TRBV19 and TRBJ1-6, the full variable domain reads DGGITQSPKYLFRKEGQNVTLSCEQNLNHDAMYWYRQDPGQGLRLIYYSQIVNDFQKGDIAEGYSVSREKKESFPLTVTSAQKNPTAFYLCASRLQDRSYNSPLHFGNGTRLTVT.

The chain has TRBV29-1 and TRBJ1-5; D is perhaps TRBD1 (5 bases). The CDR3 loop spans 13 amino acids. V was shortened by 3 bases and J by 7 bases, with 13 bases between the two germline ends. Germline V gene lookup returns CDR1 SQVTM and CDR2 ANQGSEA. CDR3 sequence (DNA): TGCAGCGTTGATGGGGGGGAGGGGCAGCCCCAGCATTTT. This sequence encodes CSVDGGEGQPQHF.

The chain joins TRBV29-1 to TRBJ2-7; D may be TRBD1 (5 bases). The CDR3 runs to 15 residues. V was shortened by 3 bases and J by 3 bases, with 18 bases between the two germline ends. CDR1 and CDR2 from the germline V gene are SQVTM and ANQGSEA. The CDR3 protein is CSVEPAEGDHYEQYF. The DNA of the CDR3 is TGCAGCGTTGAGCCGGCGGAAGGGGATCACTACGAGCAGTACTTC.

As DNA, the CDR3 is TGTGCCTGGAGTAAGCTATCCTACGAGCAGTACTTC. Encoded protein: CAWSKLSYEQYF. This chain joins TRBV30 and TRBJ2-7; D uncertain. CDR3 length: 12 residues. Germline lookup yields CDR1 GTSNPN and CDR2 SVGIG (reference sequence). Trimming removed 2 bases at V and 1 base at J, with 6 bases between.

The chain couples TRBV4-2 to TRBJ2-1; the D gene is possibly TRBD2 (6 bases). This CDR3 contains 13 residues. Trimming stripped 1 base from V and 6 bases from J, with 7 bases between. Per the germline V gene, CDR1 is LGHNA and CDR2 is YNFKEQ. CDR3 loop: CASSQGAGNEQFF. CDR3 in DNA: TGTGCCAGCAGCCAAGGAGCGGGCAATGAGCAGTTCTTC.

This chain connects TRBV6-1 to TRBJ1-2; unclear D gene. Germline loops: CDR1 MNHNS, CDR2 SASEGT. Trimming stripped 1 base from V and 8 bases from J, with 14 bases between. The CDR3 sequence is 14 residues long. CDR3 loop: CASSEVGPPGGYTF. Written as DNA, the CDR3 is TGTGCCAGCAGTGAAGTAGGTCCCCCAGGAGGCTACACCTTC.

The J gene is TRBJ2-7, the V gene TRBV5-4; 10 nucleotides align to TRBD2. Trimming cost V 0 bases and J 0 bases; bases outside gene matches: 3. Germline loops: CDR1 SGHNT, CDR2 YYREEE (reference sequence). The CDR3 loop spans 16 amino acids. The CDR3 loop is CASSLDASGGSYEQYF. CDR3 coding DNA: TGTGCCAGCAGCTTGGATGCTAGCGGGGGCTCCTACGAGCAGTACTTC.

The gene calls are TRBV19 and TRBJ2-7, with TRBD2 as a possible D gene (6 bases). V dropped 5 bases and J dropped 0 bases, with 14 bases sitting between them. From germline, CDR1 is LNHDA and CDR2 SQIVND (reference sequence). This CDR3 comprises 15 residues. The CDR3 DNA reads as TGTGCCAGTAGTGCCAGCGGAGGGTTCTCCTACGAGCAGTACTTC. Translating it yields CASSASGGFSYEQYF.

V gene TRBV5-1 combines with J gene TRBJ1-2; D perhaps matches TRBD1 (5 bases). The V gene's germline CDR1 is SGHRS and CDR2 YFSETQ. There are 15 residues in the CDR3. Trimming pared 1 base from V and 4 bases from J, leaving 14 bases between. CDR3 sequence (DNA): TGCGCCAGCAGCTTGCGGCAGGGATCCTCCTATGGCTACACCTTC. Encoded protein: CASSLRQGSSYGYTF.

DNA of the CDR3: TGTGCCAGCAGTAGACTAGCGGGGCACAATGAGCAGTTCTTC. As protein: CASSRLAGHNEQFF. The chain couples TRBV27 to TRBJ2-1; 11 bases are shared with TRBD2. In germline, CDR1 is MNHEY, CDR2 SMNVEV (reference sequence). The V gene end was trimmed by 5 bases and the J gene end by 5 bases; junction bases not matched to a gene: 2. CDR3 length equals 14 residues.

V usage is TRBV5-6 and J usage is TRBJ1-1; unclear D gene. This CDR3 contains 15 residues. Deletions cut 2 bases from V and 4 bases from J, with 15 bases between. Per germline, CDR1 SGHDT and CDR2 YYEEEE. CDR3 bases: TGTGCCAGCAGCTTCAATGCCCTCGCGGGCACTGAAGCTTTCTTT. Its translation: CASSFNALAGTEAFF.

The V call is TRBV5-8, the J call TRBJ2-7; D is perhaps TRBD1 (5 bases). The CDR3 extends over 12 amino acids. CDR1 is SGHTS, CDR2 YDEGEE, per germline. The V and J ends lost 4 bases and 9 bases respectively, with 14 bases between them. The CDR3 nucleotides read TGTGCCAGCAGCCCCCAGGGATTAGGGCAGTACTTC. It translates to CASSPQGLGQYF.

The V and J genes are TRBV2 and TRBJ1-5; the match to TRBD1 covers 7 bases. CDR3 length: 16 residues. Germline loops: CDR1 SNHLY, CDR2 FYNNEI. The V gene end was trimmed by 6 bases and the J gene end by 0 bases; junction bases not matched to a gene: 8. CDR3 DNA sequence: TGTGCCAGCAGGAGGGGGCTGGGGGATAGCAATCAGCCCCAGCATTTT. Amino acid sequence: CASRRGLGDSNQPQHF.

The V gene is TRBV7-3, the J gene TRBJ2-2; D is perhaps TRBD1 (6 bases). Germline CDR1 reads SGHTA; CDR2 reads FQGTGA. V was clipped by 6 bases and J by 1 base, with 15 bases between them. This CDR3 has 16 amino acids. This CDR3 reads CASRSIGTQNTGELFF. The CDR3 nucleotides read TGTGCCAGCAGATCCATCGGGACACAGAACACCGGGGAGCTGTTTTTT. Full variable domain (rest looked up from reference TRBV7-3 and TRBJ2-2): GAGVSQTPSNKVTEKGKYVELRCDPISGHTALYWYRQSLGQGPEFLIYFQGTGAADDSGLPNDRFFAVRPEGSVSTLKIQRTERGDSAVYLCASRSIGTQNTGELFFGEGSRLTVL.

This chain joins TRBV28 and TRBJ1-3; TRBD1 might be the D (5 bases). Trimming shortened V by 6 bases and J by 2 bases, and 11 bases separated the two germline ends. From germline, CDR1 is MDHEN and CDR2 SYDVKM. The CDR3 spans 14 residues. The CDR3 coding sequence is TGTGCCAGCAGACGCGGGACTCCTGGAAACACCATATATTTT. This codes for CASRRGTPGNTIYF.

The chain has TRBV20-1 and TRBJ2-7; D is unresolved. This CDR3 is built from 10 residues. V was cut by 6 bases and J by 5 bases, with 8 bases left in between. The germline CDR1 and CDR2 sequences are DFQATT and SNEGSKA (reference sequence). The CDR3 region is CSARRNEQYF. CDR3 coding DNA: TGCAGTGCCCGTAGAAACGAGCAGTACTTC.

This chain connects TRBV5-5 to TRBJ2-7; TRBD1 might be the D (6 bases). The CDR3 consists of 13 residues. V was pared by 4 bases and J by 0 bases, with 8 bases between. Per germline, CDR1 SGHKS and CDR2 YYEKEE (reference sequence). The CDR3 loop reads CASSPGVSYEQYF. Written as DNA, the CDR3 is TGTGCCAGCAGCCCAGGGGTCTCCTACGAGCAGTACTTC.

The CDR3 DNA follows: TGTGCCAGCATCAGGACAGGGGGCCCCGGGGAGCTGTTTTTT. Amino acid sequence: CASIRTGGPGELFF. V is TRBV27 and J is TRBJ2-2; 11 nucleotides align to TRBD1. Trimming cost V 7 bases and J 6 bases; bases outside gene matches: 4. This CDR3 contains 14 residues. CDR1 and CDR2 (germline): MNHEY, SMNVEV (reference sequence).

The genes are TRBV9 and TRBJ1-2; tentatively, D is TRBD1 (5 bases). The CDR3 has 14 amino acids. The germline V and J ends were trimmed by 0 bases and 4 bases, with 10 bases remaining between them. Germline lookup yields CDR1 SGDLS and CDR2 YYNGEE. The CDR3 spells CASSVGGGSYGYTF. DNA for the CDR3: TGTGCCAGCAGCGTAGGTGGGGGGAGCTATGGCTACACCTTC. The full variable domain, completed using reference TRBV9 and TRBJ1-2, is DSGVTQTPKHLITATGQRVTLRCSPRSGDLSVYWYQQSLDQGLQFLIQYYNGEERAKGNILERFSAQQFPDLHSELNLSSLELGDSALYFCASSVGGGSYGYTFGSGTRLTVV.

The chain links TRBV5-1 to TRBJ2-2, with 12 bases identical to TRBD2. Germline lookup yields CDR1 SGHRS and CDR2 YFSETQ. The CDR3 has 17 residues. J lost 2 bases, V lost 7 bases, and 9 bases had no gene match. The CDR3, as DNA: TGCGCCAGCGGAAGACTAGCGGGAGTTTCAAACACCGGGGAGCTGTTTTTT. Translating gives CASGRLAGVSNTGELFF.

The chain's CDR3 is CASRSGTGYIQYF. The CDR3 bases are TGTGCCAGCAGGTCCGGGACAGGTTACATTCAGTACTTC. V usage is TRBV6-5 and J usage is TRBJ2-4; 8 bases align to TRBD1. Germline CDR1 is MNHEY and CDR2 is SVGAGI. The ends lost 6 bases at V and 8 bases at J; junction bases unmatched: 6. This CDR3 is built from 13 residues.

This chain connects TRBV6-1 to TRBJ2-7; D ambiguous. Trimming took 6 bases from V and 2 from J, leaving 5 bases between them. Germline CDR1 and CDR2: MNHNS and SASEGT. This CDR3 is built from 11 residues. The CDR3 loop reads CASSYAYEQYF. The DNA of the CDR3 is TGTGCCAGCAGCTATGCCTACGAGCAGTACTTC.

Here the CDR3 DNA reads TGTGCCAGCAGCACACCCGGACAGGGAGCTAACTATGGCTACACCTTC. Translating it yields CASSTPGQGANYGYTF. The chain carries TRBV5-4 and TRBJ1-2, with 8 bases matching TRBD1. The germline gives CDR1 SGHNT, CDR2 YYREEE (reference sequence). V lost 4 bases, J lost 0 bases, and 8 bases stayed unmatched. The CDR3 totals 16 residues.